Sequencing of this T cell receptor beta chain was carried out in a study of immune evolution from preneoplasia to lung adenocarcinoma. The repertoire was sequenced with immunoSEQ multiplex PCR; TCRdb's copy has only in-frame clones and lacks some. The sample has about 6,300 clones; roughly 79% are singletons. This clone was recorded once. Germline CDR1 reads MDHEN; CDR2 reads SYDVKM. This CDR3 spans 13 amino acids. V was trimmed by 6 bases and J by 7 bases, leaving 15 bases between them. The chain uses TRBV28 and TRBJ1-2, with D perhaps matching TRBD1 (6 bases). The source is an older donor with lung adenocarcinoma. Sequences were obtained from FFPE adjacent normal lung tissue. DNA of the CDR3: TGTGCCAGCAGGGGGGCCTCCGCCCTTGGCTACACCTTC. This codes for CASRGASALGYTF.